A single sample is the source of the 14 T cell receptor beta chains below, sequenced in a study of blood T cell repertoires in COVID-19. Assay used: immunoSEQ multiplex PCR; TCRdb lists only in-frame clones, some missing. This table has approximately 77,000 clones, 80% appearing once. Sequencing was done on a sample of peripheral blood. Receptor source: a woman in her 70s with acute or convalescent COVID-19.

This clone was detected only once. The rearrangement joins TRBV7-9 to TRBJ1-2; no clear D. Germline V lookup: CDR1 SEHNR, CDR2 FQNEAQ (reference sequence). The CDR3 extends over 12 amino acids. V lost 2 bases, J lost 8 bases, and 9 bases lay in between. This chain's CDR3 is CASSLSGSGYTF. The CDR3 bases are TGTGCCAGCAGCTTAAGCGGAAGCGGCTACACCTTC. Variable domain in full (rest from reference TRBV7-9 and TRBJ1-2): DTGVSQNPRHKITKRGQNVTFRCDPISEHNRLYWYRQTLGQGPEFLTYFQNEAQLEKSRLLSDRFSAERPKGSFSTLEIQRTEQGDSAMYLCASSLSGSGYTFGSGTRLTVV.

The chain recombines TRBV5-8 with TRBJ1-2; TRBD1 matches at 7 bases. Germline-derived CDR1 and CDR2 are SGHTS and YDEGEE. Trimming took 0 bases from V and 5 from J; bases not matched to a gene: 4. The CDR3 spans 14 residues. The CDR3 bases are TGTGCCAGCAGCTTGGAGGCAGGGGGTTATGGCTACACCTTC. Translating it yields CASSLEAGGYGYTF.

This clone was found once. The chain carries TRBV11-2 and TRBJ2-1, with 11 nucleotides matching TRBD2. CDR3 size: 16 residues. V dropped 5 bases and J dropped 2; count of bases not matched to a gene: 5. Per the germline V gene, CDR1 is SGHAT and CDR2 is FQNNGV. Written as DNA, the CDR3 is TGTGCCAGCAGCCCTCCGGGACTAGCGGCCTACAATGAGCAGTTCTTC. This codes for CASSPPGLAAYNEQFF.

This clone was observed many times. J is TRBJ2-7 and V is TRBV6-2 or TRBV6-3; D is possibly TRBD2 (6 bases). Trimming removed 0 bases at V and 5 bases at J, with 14 bases between. Per the germline V gene, CDR1 is MNHEY and CDR2 is SVGEGT. The CDR3 has 15 amino acids. For the CDR3, the DNA is TGTGCCAGCAGTTACTCCGAGACTGGAGGGGACGAGCAGTACTTC. This translates into CASSYSETGGDEQYF.

The table lists this clone with a count of one. J is TRBJ1-5 and V is TRBV3-1 (or the pseudogene TRBV3-2); tentative D call: TRBD1 (6 bases). Germline V gene sequence: CDR1 LGHDT, CDR2 YNNKEL (reference sequence). The CDR3 is 14 amino acids. V was clipped by 6 bases and J by 6 bases, with 15 bases between them. CDR3 loop: CASRDLGGRQPQHF. CDR3 coding DNA: TGTGCCAGCAGAGACCTGGGGGGGCGTCAGCCCCAGCATTTT.

Written as DNA, the CDR3 is TGTGCCAGTAGTATAGGGACAGCATATAGCAATCAGCCCCAGCATTTT. Protein product: CASSIGTAYSNQPQHF. V gene TRBV19 combines with J gene TRBJ1-5; D may be TRBD1 (6 bases). The CDR3 loop spans 16 amino acids. In germline, CDR1 is LNHDA, CDR2 SQIVND (reference sequence). Trimming took 1 base from V and 0 from J, leaving 10 bases between them.

This chain links TRBV10-3 with TRBJ1-1; 7 bases agree with TRBD1. In germline, CDR1 is ENHRY, CDR2 SYGVKD. The length of the CDR3 is 16 residues. V trimming: 2 bases; J trimming: 4 bases; junction bases outside the gene matches: 10. The CDR3 loop is CAISEQTGAPATEAFF. CDR3 bases: TGTGCCATCAGTGAGCAAACAGGGGCACCAGCCACTGAAGCTTTCTTT.

V gene TRBV15 combines with J gene TRBJ1-1, with TRBD1 identical over 9 bases. V was clipped by 3 bases and J by 2 bases; unmatched bases: 7. CDR1 LNHNV and CDR2 YYDKDF come from the germline V gene (reference sequence). The CDR3 has 16 residues. The CDR3 DNA is TGTGCCACCAGCAGGGGGGAGACAGGGGGTAACACTGAAGCTTTCTTT. As protein: CATSRGETGGNTEAFF. The full variable domain, with the rest looked up from reference TRBV15 and TRBJ1-1, is DAMVIQNPRYQVTQFGKPVTLSCSQTLNHNVMYWYQQKSSQAPKLLFHYYDKDFNNEADTPDNFQSRRPNTSFCFLDIRSPGLGDTAMYLCATSRGETGGNTEAFFGQGTRLTVV.

This chain uses TRBV11-2 with TRBJ1-5; tentative D call: TRBD1 (5 bases). Germline V gives CDR1 SGHAT, CDR2 FQNNGV. The CDR3 has 15 amino acids. V dropped 1 base and J dropped 4 bases, with 11 bases sitting between them. DNA for the CDR3: TGTGCCAGCAGCTTAGGCAGGGCAGGTAATCAGCCCCAGCATTTT. Translation gives CASSLGRAGNQPQHF.

This clone was picked up a small number of times. The CDR3 nucleotides read TGTGCCAGCAGCGCCAATGGACAGAGTGAAGCTTTCTTT. This gives the protein CASSANGQSEAFF. This chain links TRBV9 with TRBJ1-1, with D maybe TRBD1 (6 bases). Germline CDR1 and CDR2: SGDLS and YYNGEE. V lost 3 bases and J lost 7, with 13 bases in between. There are 13 residues in the CDR3.

This rearrangement joins TRBV7-2 to TRBJ2-1; 7 nucleotides line up with TRBD1. Germline V gives CDR1 SGHTA, CDR2 FQGNSA. The CDR3 contains 14 residues. After removal of 2 bases from V and 6 bases from J, the junction contained 4 bases not matched to a gene. DNA of the CDR3: TGTGCCAGCAGCTTAAGGGGGCGGCCCAATGAGCAGTTCTTC. Encoded protein: CASSLRGRPNEQFF. The variable domain in full, completed from reference TRBV7-2 and TRBJ2-1, reads GAGVSQSPSNKVTEKGKDVELRCDPISGHTALYWYRQSLGQGLEFLIYFQGNSAPDKSGLPSDRFSAERTGGSVSTLTIQRTQQEDSAVYLCASSLRGRPNEQFFGPGTRLTVL.

In its sample, this clone was seen a few times. The chain carries TRBV3-1 (or the pseudogene TRBV3-2) and TRBJ1-5, with D maybe TRBD1 (5 bases). V lost 4 bases to trimming and J lost 12 bases, with 13 bases between them. From germline, CDR1 is LGHDT and CDR2 YNNKEL (reference sequence). There are 12 residues in the CDR3. The CDR3 nucleotides are TGTGCCAGCAGCCGGGTTGGGAGGGGCCAGCATTTT. Translating it yields CASSRVGRGQHF.

The chain employs TRBV11-2 and TRBJ2-7; the D is unclear. The CDR3 has 15 residues. The germline V gene encodes CDR1 SGHAT and CDR2 FQNNGV. The V end was cut by 5 bases, the J end by 7 bases, with 21 bases between. CDR3 sequence: CASSLDFSPTSEQYF. DNA for the CDR3: TGTGCCAGCAGCCTCGACTTCAGCCCCACCTCGGAGCAGTACTTC.

This chain uses TRBV27 with TRBJ1-4; the D gene is possibly TRBD1 (6 bases). This CDR3 comprises 15 residues. Germline V gene data show CDR1 as MNHEY and CDR2 as SMNVEV (reference sequence). V lost 6 bases and J 6 bases, leaving 17 bases between the germline ends. In DNA, the CDR3 is TGTGCCAGCAGCAGGTCGGGGGGGCGTGATGAAAAACTGTTTTTT. Protein sequence: CASSRSGGRDEKLFF.